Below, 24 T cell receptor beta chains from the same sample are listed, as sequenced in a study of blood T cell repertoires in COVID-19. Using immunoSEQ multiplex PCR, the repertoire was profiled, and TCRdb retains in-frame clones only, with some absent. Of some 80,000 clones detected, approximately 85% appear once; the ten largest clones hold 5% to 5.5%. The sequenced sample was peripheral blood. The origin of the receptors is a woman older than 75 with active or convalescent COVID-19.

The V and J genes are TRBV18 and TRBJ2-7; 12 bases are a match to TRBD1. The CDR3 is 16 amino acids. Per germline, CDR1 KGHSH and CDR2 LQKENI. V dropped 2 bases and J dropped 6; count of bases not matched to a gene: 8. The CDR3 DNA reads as TGTGCCAGCTCACCATGGGGACAGGGGGCGTCTGGCGAGCAGTACTTC. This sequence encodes CASSPWGQGASGEQYF.

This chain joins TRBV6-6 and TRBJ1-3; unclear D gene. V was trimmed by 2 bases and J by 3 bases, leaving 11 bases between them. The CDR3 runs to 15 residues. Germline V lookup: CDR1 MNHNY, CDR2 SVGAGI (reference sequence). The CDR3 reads CASSYDLIGGNTIYF. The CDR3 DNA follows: TGTGCCAGCAGTTACGATCTGATCGGTGGAAACACCATATATTTT.

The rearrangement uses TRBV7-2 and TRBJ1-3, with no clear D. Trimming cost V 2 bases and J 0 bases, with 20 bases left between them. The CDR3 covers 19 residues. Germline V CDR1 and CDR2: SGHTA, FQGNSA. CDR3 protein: CASSLRARQFATSGNTIYF. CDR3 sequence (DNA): TGTGCCAGCAGCTTAAGAGCTAGGCAATTCGCAACCTCTGGAAACACCATATATTTT.

DNA of the CDR3: TGTGCCAGTAGTATAGTTGGGGGCCTGAACACTGAAGCTTTCTTT. Translating gives CASSIVGGLNTEAFF. V usage is TRBV19 and J usage is TRBJ1-1, with D possibly being TRBD1 (6 bases). This CDR3 is built from 15 residues. The V gene lost 1 base and the J gene lost 0 bases, with 9 bases spanning the gap. The germline gives CDR1 LNHDA, CDR2 SQIVND (reference sequence). Full variable domain (outside the CDR3, taken from reference TRBV19 and TRBJ1-1): DGGITQSPKYLFRKEGQNVTLSCEQNLNHDAMYWYRQDPGQGLRLIYYSQIVNDFQKGDIAEGYSVSREKKESFPLTVTSAQKNPTAFYLCASSIVGGLNTEAFFGQGTRLTVV.

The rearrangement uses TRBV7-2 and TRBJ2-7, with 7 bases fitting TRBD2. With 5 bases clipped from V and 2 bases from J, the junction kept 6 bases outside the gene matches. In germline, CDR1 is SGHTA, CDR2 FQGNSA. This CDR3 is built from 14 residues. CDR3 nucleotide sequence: TGTGCCAGCAGCCCCCGCGGGGGAACCTACGAGCAGTACTTC. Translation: CASSPRGGTYEQYF.

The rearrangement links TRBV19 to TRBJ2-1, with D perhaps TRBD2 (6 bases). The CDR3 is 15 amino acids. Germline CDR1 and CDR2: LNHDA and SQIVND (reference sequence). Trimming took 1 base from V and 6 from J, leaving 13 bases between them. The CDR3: CASSIATTSFNEQFF. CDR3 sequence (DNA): TGTGCCAGTAGTATAGCCACTACTAGCTTCAATGAGCAGTTCTTC.

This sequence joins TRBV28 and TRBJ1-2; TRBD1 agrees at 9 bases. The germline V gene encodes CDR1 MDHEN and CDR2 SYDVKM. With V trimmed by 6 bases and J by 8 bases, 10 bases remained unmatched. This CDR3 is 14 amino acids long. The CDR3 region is CASSERGQGLGYTF. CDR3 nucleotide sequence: TGTGCCAGCAGCGAAAGGGGACAGGGTTTAGGCTACACCTTC.

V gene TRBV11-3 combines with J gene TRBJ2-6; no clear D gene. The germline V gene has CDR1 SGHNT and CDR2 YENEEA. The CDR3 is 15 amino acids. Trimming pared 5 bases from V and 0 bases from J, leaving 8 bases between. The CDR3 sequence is CASSPHGSGANVLTF. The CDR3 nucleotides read TGTGCCAGCAGCCCCCACGGCTCTGGGGCCAACGTCCTGACTTTC.

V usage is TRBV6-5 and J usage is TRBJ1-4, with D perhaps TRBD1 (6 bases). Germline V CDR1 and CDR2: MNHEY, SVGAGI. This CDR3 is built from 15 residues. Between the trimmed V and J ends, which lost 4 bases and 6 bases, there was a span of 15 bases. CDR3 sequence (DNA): TGTGCCAGCAGTTCCCACAGGGTTGGGTATGAAAAACTGTTTTTT. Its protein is CASSSHRVGYEKLFF.

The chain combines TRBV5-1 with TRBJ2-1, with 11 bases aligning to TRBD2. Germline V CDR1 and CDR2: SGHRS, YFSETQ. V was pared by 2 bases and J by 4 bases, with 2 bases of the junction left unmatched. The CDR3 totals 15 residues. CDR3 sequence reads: CASSLTSGGYNEQFF. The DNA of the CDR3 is TGCGCCAGCAGCTTAACTAGCGGGGGTTACAATGAGCAGTTCTTC.

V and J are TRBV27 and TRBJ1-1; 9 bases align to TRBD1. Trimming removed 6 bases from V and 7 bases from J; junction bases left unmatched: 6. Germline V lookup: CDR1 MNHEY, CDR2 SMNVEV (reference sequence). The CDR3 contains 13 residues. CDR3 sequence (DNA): TGTGCCAGCAGACCTTGGGACAGGGTTGAAGCTTTCTTT. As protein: CASRPWDRVEAFF.

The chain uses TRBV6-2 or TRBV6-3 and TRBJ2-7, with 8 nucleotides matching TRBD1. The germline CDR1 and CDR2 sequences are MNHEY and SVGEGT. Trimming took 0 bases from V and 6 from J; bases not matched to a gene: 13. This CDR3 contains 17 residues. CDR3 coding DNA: TGTGCCAGCAGTTACTCAGGCAGCGGACAGGGACGAAGCGAGCAGTACTTC. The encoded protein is CASSYSGSGQGRSEQYF.

As DNA, the CDR3 is TGCGCCAGCAGCACCCATTCTCAGGGCTCGGAGTCCCAGCATTTT. Translation: CASSTHSQGSESQHF. The genes are TRBV10-2 and TRBJ1-5; tentative D call: TRBD1 (5 bases). This CDR3 has 15 residues. Germline V gene sequence: CDR1 WSHSY, CDR2 SAAADI. V was trimmed by 6 bases and J by 11 bases, leaving 23 bases between them.

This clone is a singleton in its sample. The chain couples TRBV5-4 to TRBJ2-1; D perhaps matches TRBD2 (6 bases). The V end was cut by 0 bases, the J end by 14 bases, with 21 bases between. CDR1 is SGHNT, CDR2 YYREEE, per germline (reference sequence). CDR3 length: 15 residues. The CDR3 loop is CASSLEIADPGVEFF. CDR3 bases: TGTGCCAGCAGCTTGGAAATAGCGGACCCGGGGGTGGAGTTCTTC.

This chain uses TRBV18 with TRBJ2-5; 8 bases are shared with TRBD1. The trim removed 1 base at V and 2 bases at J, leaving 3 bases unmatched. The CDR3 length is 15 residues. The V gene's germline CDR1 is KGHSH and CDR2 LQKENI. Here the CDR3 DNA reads TGTGCCAGCTCACCACTAGGGACAGGACAAGAGACCCAGTACTTC. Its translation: CASSPLGTGQETQYF. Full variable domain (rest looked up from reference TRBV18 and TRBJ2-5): NAGVMQNPRHLVRRRGQEARLRCSPMKGHSHVYWYRQLPEEGLKFMVYLQKENIIDESGMPKERFSAEFPKEGPSILRIQQVVRGDSAAYFCASSPLGTGQETQYFGPGTRLLVL.

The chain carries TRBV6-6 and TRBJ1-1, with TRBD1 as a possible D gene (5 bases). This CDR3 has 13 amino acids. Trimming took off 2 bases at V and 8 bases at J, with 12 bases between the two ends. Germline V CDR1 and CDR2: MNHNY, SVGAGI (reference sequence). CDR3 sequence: CASSYLLRGEAFF. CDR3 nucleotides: TGTGCCAGCAGTTACCTTTTGCGGGGGGAAGCTTTCTTT.

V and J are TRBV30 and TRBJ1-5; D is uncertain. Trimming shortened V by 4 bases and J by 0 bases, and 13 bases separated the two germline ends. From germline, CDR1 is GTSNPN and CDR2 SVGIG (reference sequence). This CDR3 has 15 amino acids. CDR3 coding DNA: TGTGCCTGGACCCCCGTCGGGGATAGCAATCAGCCCCAGCATTTT. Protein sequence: CAWTPVGDSNQPQHF.

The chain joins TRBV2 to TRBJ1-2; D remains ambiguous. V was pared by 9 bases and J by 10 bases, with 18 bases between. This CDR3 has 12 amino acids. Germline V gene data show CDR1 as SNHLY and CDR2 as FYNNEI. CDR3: CARSRSTRDYTF. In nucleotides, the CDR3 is TGTGCCAGGTCAAGGTCAACGCGGGACTACACCTTC. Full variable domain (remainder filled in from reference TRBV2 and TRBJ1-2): EPEVTQTPSHQVTQMGQEVILRCVPISNHLYFYWYRQILGQKVEFLVSFYNNEISEKSEIFDDQFSVERPDGSNFTLKIRSTKLEDSAMYFCARSRSTRDYTFGSGTRLTVV.

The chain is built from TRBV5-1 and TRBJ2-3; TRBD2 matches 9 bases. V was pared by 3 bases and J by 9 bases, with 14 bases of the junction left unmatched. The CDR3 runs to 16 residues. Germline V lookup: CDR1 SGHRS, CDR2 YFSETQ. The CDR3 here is CASSSGLAGAGDTQYF. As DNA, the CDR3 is TGCGCCAGCAGCTCCGGTTTAGCGGGAGCCGGAGACACGCAGTATTTT. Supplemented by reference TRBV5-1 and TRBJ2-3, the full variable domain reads KAGVTQTPRYLIKTRGQQVTLSCSPISGHRSVSWYQQTPGQGLQFLFEYFSETQRNKGNFPGRFSGRQFSNSRSEMNVSTLELGDSALYLCASSSGLAGAGDTQYFGPGTRLTVL.

The CDR3 coding sequence is TGTGCCAGCAGCTTAGTTCAGACTAGCGGGGAGTTCTTC. It codes for CASSLVQTSGEFF. The V and J genes are TRBV7-3 and TRBJ2-1, with 11 bases matching TRBD2. V shed 2 bases and J 14 bases; nucleotides not matched to a gene: 5. CDR3 length: 13 amino acids. Germline V lookup: CDR1 SGHTA, CDR2 FQGTGA.

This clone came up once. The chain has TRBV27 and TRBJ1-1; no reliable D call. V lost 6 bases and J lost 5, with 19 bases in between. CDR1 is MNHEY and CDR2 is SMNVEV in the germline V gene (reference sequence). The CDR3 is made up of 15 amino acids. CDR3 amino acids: CASRESGRARTEAFF. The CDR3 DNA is TGTGCCAGCAGGGAATCCGGGAGAGCGAGAACTGAAGCTTTCTTT.

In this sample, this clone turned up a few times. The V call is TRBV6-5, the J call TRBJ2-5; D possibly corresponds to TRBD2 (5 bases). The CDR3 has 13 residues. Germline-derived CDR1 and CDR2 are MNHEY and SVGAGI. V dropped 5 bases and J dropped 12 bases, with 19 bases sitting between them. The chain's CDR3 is CASSPGGILEEYF. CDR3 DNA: TGTGCCAGCAGTCCCGGAGGAATTCTAGAGGAGTACTTC.

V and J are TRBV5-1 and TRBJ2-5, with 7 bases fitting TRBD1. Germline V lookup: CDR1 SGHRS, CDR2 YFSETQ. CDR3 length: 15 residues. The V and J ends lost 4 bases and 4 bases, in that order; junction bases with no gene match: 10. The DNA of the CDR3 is TGCGCCAGCAGCACGGGACAGAGTCCCCGAGAGACCCAGTACTTC. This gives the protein CASSTGQSPRETQYF.

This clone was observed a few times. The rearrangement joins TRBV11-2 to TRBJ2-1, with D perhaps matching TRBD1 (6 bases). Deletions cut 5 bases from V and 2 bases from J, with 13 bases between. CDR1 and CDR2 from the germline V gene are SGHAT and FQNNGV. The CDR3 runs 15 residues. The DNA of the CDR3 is TGTGCCAGCAGCAAACAGGGTATCCCCTACAATGAGCAGTTCTTC. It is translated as CASSKQGIPYNEQFF.